This T cell receptor beta chain was recovered during a study of T cells in Graves' hyperthyroidism and ophthalmopathy. Findings and limits, study-wide: A model using 13 V-J features told ophthalmopathy apart from stable hyperthyroidism.

The germline gives CDR1 SGHRS, CDR2 YFSETQ. J lost 4 bases, V lost 2 bases, and 6 bases had no gene match. The CDR3 is 18 amino acids. Regarding this clonotype: Its antigen is still unknown.

Authors of the study amplified TCR beta CDR3 regions from RNA transcripts. The HTBI primer set drove a first-round RT-PCR of the TCR CDR3. TCRdb ran MiXCR on the multiplex PCR reads and lists one entry per CDR3 protein. The data contain around 300,000 distinct CDR3 sequences, approximately 23% of them singletons. Exclusion of a patient resulted from uncontrolled infection, other autoimmune disease, pregnancy or lactation. Every diagnosis used clinical symptoms, serum thyroxine and TRAb, thyroid ultrasound and orbital computed tomography. This TCR was sampled from a young man with Graves' ophthalmopathy. This chain uses TRBV5-1 with TRBJ2-6; 13 bases align to TRBD2. Sequencing was performed on blood. CDR3 nucleotide sequence: TGCGCCAGCAGCTTATCGACTAGCGGGAGGACCGGGGCCAACGTCCTGACTTTC. Its translation: CASSLSTSGRTGANVLTF. Combining the CDR3 with reference TRBV5-1 and TRBJ2-6 gives the whole variable domain KAGVTQTPRYLIKTRGQQVTLSCSPISGHRSVSWYQQTPGQGLQFLFEYFSETQRNKGNFPGRFSGRQFSNSRSEMNVSTLELGDSALYLCASSLSTSGRTGANVLTFGAGSRLTVL.